Sequencing of this T cell receptor beta chain was carried out in a study of blood T cell repertoires in COVID-19. Study-wide background: Samples taken during acute and convalescent COVID-19 were collected in the United States, Italy and Spain.

Original processing notes: The authors estimated nucleated cell counts from reference gene primer amplification. Sequencing used immunoSEQ multiplex PCR; TCRdb keeps in-frame clones, though not all of them. D and trimming come from the DNA, and the V and J calls and clone size come from that table. The sample carries about 150,000 clones, approximately 92% recorded once. The V segment lost 5 bases and the J segment 7 bases; nucleotides outside the gene matches: 3. The CDR3 has 13 amino acids. Per the germline V gene, CDR1 is KGHDR and CDR2 is SFDVKD. The receptor was derived from a man younger than 30 with COVID-19, enrolled during active disease. The chain carries TRBV24-1 and TRBJ2-1; 8 bases match TRBD2. Sequencing was performed on peripheral blood. The CDR3 loop is CATSAGGGNEQFF. Here the CDR3 DNA reads TGTGCCACCAGTGCGGGAGGGGGGAATGAGCAGTTCTTC.